Listed here are 28 T cell receptor beta chains from one sample, sequenced in a study of OX40 agonist ivuxolimab in advanced cancers. Assay: immunoSEQ multiplex PCR; the TCRdb copy retains only in-frame clones and omits some. This table has fewer than 65,000 clones, almost 90% appearing once. The sample here was CD4+ or CD8+ T cells sorted from blood, taken in a trial of the OX40 agonist ivuxolimab. The origin of the receptors is an adult with an advanced solid tumor such as melanoma, head and neck, liver or kidney cancer.

The genes are TRBV28 and TRBJ2-7; 8 nucleotides line up with TRBD2. The CDR3 is 14 residues long. CDR1 and CDR2 (germline): MDHEN, SYDVKM. Germline trimming cut 8 bases from V and 6 bases from J; bases unmatched to any gene: 12. The CDR3, as DNA: TGTGCCAGCCGGGCGGGGTCGGGGGGGCGCGAGCAGTACTTC. This gives the protein CASRAGSGGREQYF.

This chain connects TRBV27 to TRBJ2-7, with D possibly matching TRBD1 (6 bases). There are 13 residues in the CDR3. Per germline, CDR1 MNHEY and CDR2 SMNVEV (reference sequence). Deletions cut 4 bases from V and 4 bases from J, with 11 bases between. The CDR3 loop reads CASSYKGEYEQYF. The CDR3 DNA reads TGTGCCAGCAGTTATAAGGGGGAATACGAGCAGTACTTC.

A single count supports this clone. This chain joins TRBV6-6 and TRBJ1-2; 10 bases are shared with TRBD1. This CDR3 has 13 amino acids. Trimming at V came to 6 bases and at J to 3 bases, leaving 1 base not matched to a gene. Per the germline V gene, CDR1 is MNHNY and CDR2 is SVGAGI (reference sequence). The CDR3 nucleotides are TGTGCCAGCAGGACAGGGGGCGACTATGGCTACACCTTC. Translated, it gives CASRTGGDYGYTF.

This clone has just one count. V usage is TRBV2 and J usage is TRBJ2-1; 7 bases agree with TRBD1. The germline CDR1 and CDR2 sequences are SNHLY and FYNNEI. The V and J ends lost 0 bases and 0 bases, in that order; junction bases with no gene match: 2. The CDR3 loop spans 16 amino acids. The CDR3 coding sequence is TGTGCCAGCAGTGAAGCCAGGGGGATCTCCTACAATGAGCAGTTCTTC. Its translation is CASSEARGISYNEQFF.

V usage is TRBV4-2 and J usage is TRBJ2-2, with 10 bases matching TRBD2. The CDR3 has 16 amino acids. After removal of 2 bases from V and 4 bases from J, the junction contained 4 bases not matched to a gene. In germline, CDR1 is LGHNA, CDR2 YNFKEQ. The DNA of the CDR3 is TGTGCCAGCAGCCAAACACTAGCGGGGCTCACCGGGGAGCTGTTTTTT. It encodes CASSQTLAGLTGELFF.

The J gene is TRBJ2-1, the V gene TRBV28; 8 nucleotides agree with TRBD2. V was clipped by 4 bases and J by 5 bases; unmatched bases: 7. Germline CDR1 MDHEN, CDR2 SYDVKM. There are 15 residues in the CDR3. The CDR3 protein is CASSSGLAGHNEQFF. CDR3 nucleotide sequence: TGTGCCAGCAGTTCCGGGCTAGCGGGCCACAATGAGCAGTTCTTC.

This chain connects TRBV7-2 to TRBJ2-1; 8 bases match TRBD1. The CDR3 runs 15 residues. CDR1 and CDR2 from the germline V gene are SGHTA and FQGNSA. V lost 5 bases, J lost 4 bases, and 7 bases stayed unmatched. As DNA, the CDR3 is TGTGCCAGCAGCCAAGCCGGACAGGGATACAATGAGCAGTTCTTC. Protein product: CASSQAGQGYNEQFF.

There are a few counts of this clone. V usage is TRBV5-6 and J usage is TRBJ2-7; the match to TRBD1 covers 9 bases. Germline V gene sequence: CDR1 SGHDT, CDR2 YYEEEE. J was trimmed by 3 bases and V by 4 bases; bases with no gene match: 8. This CDR3 has 15 amino acids. CDR3 in DNA: TGTGCCAGCAGCCCGAGGTGGACAGGGGTCTACGAGCAGTACTTC. Encoded protein: CASSPRWTGVYEQYF.

The chain is built from TRBV5-8 and TRBJ1-5; 8 bases line up with TRBD1. The CDR3 covers 16 residues. Germline V CDR1 and CDR2: SGHTS, YDEGEE. Trimming took 3 bases from V and 0 from J; bases not matched to a gene: 5. The CDR3 bases are TGTGCCAGCAGCTCACGACAGGGGCATAGCAATCAGCCCCAGCATTTT. It is translated as CASSSRQGHSNQPQHF.

The chain joins TRBV4-1 to TRBJ2-5; perhaps TRBD2 as D (6 bases). V gave up 4 bases and J gave up 4 bases, with 10 bases separating them. This CDR3 has 13 residues. Germline CDR1 MGHRA, CDR2 YSYEKL. The CDR3 is CASSLGGLETQYF. CDR3 nucleotide sequence: TGCGCCAGCAGCCTTGGAGGGCTAGAGACCCAGTACTTC.

This clone was detected once. The rearrangement uses TRBV7-2 and TRBJ1-2; D is perhaps TRBD1 (5 bases). CDR1 is SGHTA, CDR2 FQGNSA, per germline. There are 14 residues in the CDR3. With 0 bases removed from V and 6 bases from J, the gap between germline ends came to 11 bases. DNA of the CDR3: TGTGCCAGCAGCTTAGCGAGGGGCGAAAATGGCTACACCTTC. Its protein product is CASSLARGENGYTF.

The V gene is TRBV7-2, the J gene TRBJ2-3, with TRBD2 matching over 7 bases. CDR1 and CDR2 from the germline V gene are SGHTA and FQGNSA. The V gene end was trimmed by 2 bases and the J gene end by 4 bases; junction bases not matched to a gene: 6. CDR3 length equals 15 residues. The CDR3 spells CASSLTSDGADTQYF. Here the CDR3 DNA reads TGTGCCAGCAGCTTAACTAGCGATGGCGCAGATACGCAGTATTTT. Filled out from reference TRBV7-2 and TRBJ2-3, the complete variable domain reads GAGVSQSPSNKVTEKGKDVELRCDPISGHTALYWYRQSLGQGLEFLIYFQGNSAPDKSGLPSDRFSAERTGGSVSTLTIQRTQQEDSAVYLCASSLTSDGADTQYFGPGTRLTVL.

The rearrangement uses TRBV28 and TRBJ1-5; D gene uncertain. V was trimmed by 9 bases and J by 1 base, leaving 7 bases between them. Per the germline V gene, CDR1 is MDHEN and CDR2 is SYDVKM. The CDR3 loop spans 12 amino acids. For the CDR3, the DNA is TGTGCCAGTGCGGGGAGCAATCAGCCCCAGCATTTT. Translating it yields CASAGSNQPQHF.

This sequence joins TRBV5-1 and TRBJ2-1; 15 bases line up with TRBD2. CDR1 is SGHRS and CDR2 is YFSETQ in the germline V gene. The CDR3 runs 18 residues. The V gene end was trimmed by 1 base and the J gene end by 4 bases; junction bases not matched to a gene: 6. The CDR3 region is CASSLSRTSGREYNEQFF. CDR3 nucleotide sequence: TGCGCCAGCAGCTTGTCCCGGACTAGCGGGAGGGAATACAATGAGCAGTTCTTC.

This clone was observed once. The genes are TRBV11-3 and TRBJ1-1; D may be TRBD1 (6 bases). This CDR3 has 14 amino acids. Trimming took off 5 bases at V and 5 bases at J, with 15 bases between the two ends. The V gene's germline CDR1 is SGHNT and CDR2 YENEEA. The CDR3 coding sequence is TGTGCCAGCAGCCCAACAGGGAAGGGGACTGAAGCTTTCTTT. It is translated as CASSPTGKGTEAFF.

This clone has a single count. The chain employs TRBV19 and TRBJ1-5; the match to TRBD1 covers 7 bases. After removal of 0 bases from V and 7 bases from J, the junction contained 15 bases not matched to a gene. The CDR3 has 18 amino acids. Germline V gives CDR1 LNHDA, CDR2 SQIVND (reference sequence). This CDR3 is CASSIDPPSETGRQPQHF. DNA for the CDR3: TGTGCCAGTAGTATAGACCCCCCTTCCGAGACAGGGAGGCAGCCCCAGCATTTT.

The CDR3 spells CASSQEAADQARETQYF. The CDR3 bases are TGTGCCAGCAGCCAAGAAGCAGCAGATCAGGCTCGAGAGACCCAGTACTTC. The chain is built from TRBV14 and TRBJ2-5; D gene unclear. Germline-derived CDR1 and CDR2 are SGHDN and FVKESK. CDR3 size: 17 residues. V dropped 0 bases and J dropped 4 bases, with 18 bases sitting between them. Based on the CDR3 plus reference TRBV14 and TRBJ2-5, the full variable domain is EAGVTQFPSHSVIEKGQTVTLRCDPISGHDNLYWYRRVMGKEIKFLLHFVKESKQDESGMPNNRFLAERTGGTYSTLKVQPAELEDSGVYFCASSQEAADQARETQYFGPGTRLLVL.

This clone was counted only a few times. This chain links TRBV11-2 with TRBJ2-7; TRBD2 aligns across 12 bases. The CDR3 is 16 residues long. V shed 7 bases and J 7 bases; nucleotides not matched to a gene: 14. Germline assignment: CDR1 SGHAT and CDR2 FQNNGV. In nucleotides, the CDR3 is TGTGCCAGCACGAGACTAGCGGGAGTTGAGGAGGAAGAGCAGTACTTC. Translating gives CASTRLAGVEEEEQYF.

The chain couples TRBV12-5 to TRBJ2-1; D gene unclear. The germline V gene has CDR1 LGHNT and CDR2 FRNRAP. The CDR3 length is 11 residues. Trimming stripped 0 bases from V and 11 bases from J, with 5 bases between. CDR3 residues: CASGLVGQQFF. The CDR3 nucleotides read TGTGCTAGTGGTTTGGTAGGTCAGCAGTTCTTC.

In this sample, this clone turned up once. The rearrangement joins TRBV27 to TRBJ1-2, with D uncertain. V was shortened by 4 bases and J by 3 bases, with 12 bases between the two germline ends. The CDR3 covers 14 residues. Germline V lookup: CDR1 MNHEY, CDR2 SMNVEV (reference sequence). DNA for the CDR3: TGTGCCAGCAGTTCAGGCGGATTGGACTATGGCTACACCTTC. Translating gives CASSSGGLDYGYTF.

V and J are TRBV5-1 and TRBJ1-2; no definite D call. The germline CDR1 and CDR2 sequences are SGHRS and YFSETQ. The CDR3 runs to 13 residues. V was clipped by 4 bases and J by 6 bases, with 13 bases between them. The DNA for the CDR3 is TGCGCCAGCAGCCCGGTGGTGGCAGATGGCTACACCTTC. This codes for CASSPVVADGYTF.

This clone is a singleton in its sample. The chain combines TRBV7-2 with TRBJ2-5; 7 nucleotides match TRBD2. With the DNA end fitting TRBJ2-7 better, the J assignment may be wrong. The germline gives CDR1 SGHTA, CDR2 FQGNSA. The CDR3 totals 14 residues. CDR3 region: CASSTDWGGSEQYF. CDR3 bases: TGTGCCAGCAGCACCGACTGGGGGGGTAGCGAGCAGTACTTC.

The rearrangement links TRBV7-3 to TRBJ2-7; 9 bases are a match to TRBD1. Trimming at V came to 3 bases and at J to 3 bases, leaving 15 bases not matched to a gene. Germline V gene sequence: CDR1 SGHTA, CDR2 FQGTGA. The CDR3 consists of 18 residues. This CDR3 is CASSFRDRVDEGYYEQYF. CDR3 in DNA: TGTGCCAGCAGCTTCCGGGACAGGGTCGATGAGGGATACTACGAGCAGTACTTC.

This clone has just one count. The rearrangement joins TRBV30 to TRBJ2-2; 7 bases fit TRBD2. CDR3 size: 18 residues. J gave up 7 bases and V 1 base, and 18 bases lay outside the gene matches. In germline, CDR1 is GTSNPN, CDR2 SVGIG (reference sequence). CDR3: CAWSEEIWRRELRGELFF. In DNA, the CDR3 is TGTGCCTGGAGTGAGGAAATCTGGCGGCGGGAGTTACGCGGGGAGCTGTTTTTT.

The rearrangement uses TRBV2 and TRBJ2-2; D uncertain. Germline CDR1 SNHLY, CDR2 FYNNEI. V was shortened by 7 bases and J by 5 bases, with 8 bases between the two germline ends. The CDR3 sequence is 12 residues long. In nucleotides, the CDR3 is TGTGCCAGCAATAGTGGGACCGGGGAGCTGTTTTTT. Encoded protein: CASNSGTGELFF. Full variable domain (rest looked up from reference TRBV2 and TRBJ2-2): EPEVTQTPSHQVTQMGQEVILRCVPISNHLYFYWYRQILGQKVEFLVSFYNNEISEKSEIFDDQFSVERPDGSNFTLKIRSTKLEDSAMYFCASNSGTGELFFGEGSRLTVL.

Notes on this clone: One end of the junction is discordant with germline, which a read error may explain. The chain recombines TRBV5-1 with TRBJ2-2; D ambiguous. Per germline, CDR1 SGHRS and CDR2 YFSETQ. This CDR3 is 15 amino acids long. The CDR3 nucleotides are TGTGCCAGCAGCTTGGTCGGGCGCCGGACCGGGGAGCTGTTTTTT. Residues: CASSLVGRRTGELFF.

This clone was seen only a few times. The CDR3 spells CASSFDSVAGKQYF. The CDR3 coding sequence is TGTGCCAGCAGCTTCGACTCGGTAGCGGGGAAGCAGTACTTC. The chain recombines TRBV5-8 with TRBJ2-7, with 8 bases that match TRBD2. Trimming removed 2 bases from V and 8 bases from J; junction bases left unmatched: 9. CDR1 SGHTS and CDR2 YDEGEE come from the germline V gene. This CDR3 spans 14 amino acids.

The V gene is TRBV6-1, the J gene TRBJ1-1; D ambiguous. The CDR3 spans 14 residues. Germline loops: CDR1 MNHNS, CDR2 SASEGT. V gave up 8 bases and J gave up 1 base, with 14 bases separating them. The CDR3 is CASEQVAANTEAFF. The CDR3 region has the DNA TGTGCCAGCGAACAAGTAGCGGCGAACACTGAAGCTTTCTTT.